What follows is one TCR beta chain and its context. This entry comes from a study of T-cell memory formation after mild COVID-19. Germline lookup yields CDR1 MNHEY and CDR2 SMNVEV (reference sequence). This CDR3 has 13 amino acids. The V end was cut by 5 bases, the J end by 7 bases, with 15 bases between. TCRdb redid the calling of the 5' RACE reads with MiXCR, one entry per CDR3 protein. The table lists around 45,000 distinct CDR3 sequences, 8.5% to 10% of them singletons, with about 12% in the top ten. The chain links TRBV27 to TRBJ2-7; no clear D gene. Sequencing was performed on PBMCs or a T cell subset sorted from them (not recorded which). The sequence derives from an adult woman who had mild COVID-19 (a few samples of this study predate the infection). Cell type and time point are not known. This chain's CDR3 is CASSIHLAAEQYF. CDR3 bases: TGTGCCAGCAGTATTCACCTGGCGGCTGAGCAGTACTTC.